This TCR beta chain was identified during a study of T cells in Graves' hyperthyroidism and ophthalmopathy. As for the study in general: Before treatment of any kind, peripheral blood was taken at initial diagnosis.

TCR beta CDR3 regions were amplified from RNA. A set of HTBI primers served as the primers for a first-round RT-PCR of the TCR CDR3. Each CDR3 protein gets one entry after TCRdb re-called the multiplex PCR reads with MiXCR. The data show around 540,000 distinct CDR3 sequences, with 15% to 20% seen just once and less than 30% held by the top ten. CDR1 and CDR2 (germline): MNHEY, SMNVEV (reference sequence). The CDR3 runs to 15 residues. J was trimmed by 9 bases and V by 3 bases; bases with no gene match: 10. This clonotype was seen a handful of times. Specimen: blood. The chain joins TRBV27 to TRBJ2-1; 8 bases align to TRBD1. The receptor was isolated from a woman between 25 and 40 years old with Graves' ophthalmopathy. This CDR3 is CASSFVGQDDIEQFF. The CDR3 DNA follows: TGTGCCAGCAGTTTTGTGGGACAGGACGATATTGAGCAGTTCTTC.